This entry is about one T cell receptor beta chain. Method: immunoSEQ multiplex PCR; TCRdb's copy keeps in-frame clones and lacks some. The sample records around 140,000 clones, about 88% being singletons. Germline V gene lookup returns CDR1 KGHSH and CDR2 LQKENI. V lost 5 bases and J lost 2, with 9 bases in between. The CDR3 is 13 residues long. The data are from a study of blood T cell repertoires in COVID-19. Study information: COVID-19 samples from acute and convalescent phases originated in the United States, Italy and Spain. PBMCs, B-cell-depleted T cells, or T cells were the source of the cDNA or gDNA that made up the material.

The specimen sequenced was peripheral blood. This TCR came from a woman aged 80 or older with acute or convalescent COVID-19. The chain links TRBV18 to TRBJ1-1, with unresolved D. This chain's CDR3 is CASSVQTNTEAFF. CDR3 bases: TGTGCCAGCTCAGTTCAGACAAACACTGAAGCTTTCTTT.